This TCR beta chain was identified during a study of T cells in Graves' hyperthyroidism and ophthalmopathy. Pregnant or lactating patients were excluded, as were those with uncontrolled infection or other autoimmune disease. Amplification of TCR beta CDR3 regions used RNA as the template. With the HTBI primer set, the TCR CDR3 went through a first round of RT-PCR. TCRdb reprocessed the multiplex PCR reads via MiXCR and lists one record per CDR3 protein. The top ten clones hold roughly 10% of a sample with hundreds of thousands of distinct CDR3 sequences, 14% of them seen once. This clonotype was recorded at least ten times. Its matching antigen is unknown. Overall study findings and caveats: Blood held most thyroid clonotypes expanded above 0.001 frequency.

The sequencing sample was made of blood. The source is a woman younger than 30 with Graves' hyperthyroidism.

The CDR3 protein is CASSLSRGTNEKLFF. The CDR3, as DNA: TGTGCCAGCAGTTTATCGAGGGGAACTAATGAAAAACTGTTTTTT. The chain links TRBV28 to TRBJ1-4; D is possibly TRBD1 (5 bases). Germline CDR1 reads MDHEN; CDR2 reads SYDVKM. V was cut by 1 base and J by 1 base, with 7 bases left in between. There are 15 residues in the CDR3.